Below are 3 T cell receptor beta chains sequenced from a single sample in a study of shared clonotypes between healthy human individuals. Profiled with immunoSEQ multiplex PCR; TCRdb holds only in-frame clones, not every one. Of approximately 88,000 clones in the sample, roughly three quarters were seen once. Sample: memory CD8+ T cells sorted from blood. Subset specified: CD45RO+ cells pooled with CCR7-negative TemRA cells. The source of these receptors is a man aged 25 to 40 in good health.

The chain joins TRBV6-5 to TRBJ1-6, with D hard to call. Trimming took off 4 bases at V and 2 bases at J, with 3 bases between the two ends. Germline loops: CDR1 MNHEY, CDR2 SVGAGI. The CDR3 runs 13 residues. In DNA form, the CDR3 reads TGTGCCAGCAGTTTAACCTATAATTCACCCCTCCACTTT. Its protein is CASSLTYNSPLHF.

This chain connects TRBV7-2 to TRBJ2-7, with a tentative D call TRBD2 (6 bases). From germline, CDR1 is SGHTA and CDR2 FQGNSA. CDR3 length equals 12 residues. V lost 11 bases and J lost 6, with 17 bases in between. For the CDR3, the DNA is TGTGCCTCTACCATGTCCGGGGGCGAGCAGTACTTC. Its translation: CASTMSGGEQYF.

The V and J genes are TRBV29-1 and TRBJ2-7, with D perhaps TRBD2 (6 bases). Trimming removed 6 bases at V and 0 bases at J, with 15 bases between. The germline V gene has CDR1 SQVTM and CDR2 ANQGSEA. The CDR3 length is 14 residues. The chain's CDR3 is CSVGVAESSYEQYF. In DNA, the CDR3 is TGCAGCGTAGGAGTAGCGGAGAGCTCCTACGAGCAGTACTTC.